These 11 T cell receptor beta chains share one sample of origin, sequenced in a study of T cell changes during pregnancy in multiple sclerosis. Libraries were prepared by immunoSEQ multiplex PCR; TCRdb keeps only in-frame clonotypes and omits some of them. The profile shows tens of thousands of clones, over 90% of them singletons. The sample was CD8+ T cells from peripheral blood mononuclear cells, taken in the third trimester of pregnancy. The receptors come from a female donor with multiple sclerosis, enrolled in a pregnancy study.

A few counts support this clone. For the CDR3, the DNA is TGTGCCAGCAGTGAAGGGACAGCTAACACTGAAGCTTTCTTT. It is translated as CASSEGTANTEAFF. This chain connects TRBV6-1 to TRBJ1-1; TRBD1 might be the D (6 bases). This CDR3 is 14 amino acids long. With 1 base removed from V and 2 bases from J, the gap between germline ends came to 8 bases. The germline CDR1 and CDR2 sequences are MNHNS and SASEGT.

This clone came up a few times. Written as DNA, the CDR3 is TGTGCCAGCAGCCAAGATCGGGAGGTAACCTACGAGCAGTACTTC. Translated, it gives CASSQDREVTYEQYF. V gene TRBV4-2 combines with J gene TRBJ2-7; 7 positions match TRBD2. CDR3 length: 15 residues. Trimming removed 0 bases from V and 2 bases from J; junction bases left unmatched: 4. Looked up from germline, CDR1 is LGHNA and CDR2 is YNFKEQ.

The genes are TRBV28 and TRBJ2-7, with 10 bases matching TRBD1. The trim removed 4 bases at V and 2 bases at J, leaving 2 bases unmatched. The CDR3 sequence is 14 residues long. Per germline, CDR1 MDHEN and CDR2 SYDVKM. CDR3 bases: TGTGCCAGCAGTTGGGGGACAGGGGCCTACGAGCAGTACTTC. Amino acids: CASSWGTGAYEQYF.

The CDR3 loop reads CAWTSGQGVTEAFF. For the CDR3, the DNA is TGTGCCTGGACCTCGGGACAGGGGGTCACTGAAGCTTTCTTT. This chain uses TRBV30 with TRBJ1-1; 11 bases align to TRBD1. CDR3 length: 14 amino acids. The V gene's germline CDR1 is GTSNPN and CDR2 SVGIG (reference sequence). V lost 4 bases, J lost 4 bases, and 5 bases stayed unmatched.

The genes are TRBV28 and TRBJ1-2, with D tentatively TRBD1 (6 bases). Germline-derived CDR1 and CDR2 are MDHEN and SYDVKM. Trimming cost V 8 bases and J 8 bases, with 15 bases left between them. The CDR3 is made up of 12 amino acids. CDR3 loop: CASRGTPAGYTF. The CDR3 nucleotides are TGTGCCAGCCGAGGGACACCGGCCGGCTACACCTTC.

The J gene is TRBJ1-1, the V gene TRBV20-1; D is possibly TRBD1 (5 bases). From germline, CDR1 is DFQATT and CDR2 SNEGSKA (reference sequence). With 3 bases removed from V and 5 bases from J, the gap between germline ends came to 7 bases. CDR3 length equals 11 residues. For the CDR3, the DNA is TGCAGTGCTAGGGAGGGGACTGAAGCTTTCTTT. Residues: CSAREGTEAFF.

This chain uses TRBV4-1 with TRBJ2-1; 11 bases map to TRBD2. V gave up 8 bases and J gave up 6 bases; unmatched junction bases: 6. Germline-derived CDR1 and CDR2 are MGHRA and YSYEKL. The CDR3 runs to 14 residues. The CDR3 region is CASDTGTSGNEQFF. CDR3 in DNA: TGCGCCAGCGACACGGGGACTAGCGGCAATGAGCAGTTCTTC.

The chain employs TRBV6-1 and TRBJ2-1; 12 bases fit TRBD2. Looked up from germline, CDR1 is MNHNS and CDR2 is SASEGT. The CDR3 consists of 17 residues. Trimming took 4 bases from V and 0 from J; bases not matched to a gene: 4. The CDR3 sequence is CASSVGLAGSSYNEQFF. The CDR3 coding sequence is TGTGCCAGCAGTGTTGGACTAGCGGGAAGCTCCTACAATGAGCAGTTCTTC.

The chain has TRBV30 and TRBJ2-5, with a weak D call TRBD2 (6 bases). The CDR3 is made up of 15 amino acids. Germline V gives CDR1 GTSNPN, CDR2 SVGIG (reference sequence). Trimming removed 0 bases at V and 0 bases at J, with 11 bases between. CDR3: CAWSVQAGYQETQYF. CDR3 nucleotide sequence: TGTGCCTGGAGTGTTCAGGCGGGATACCAAGAGACCCAGTACTTC.

The gene calls are TRBV28 and TRBJ2-7, with D possibly matching TRBD2 (6 bases). Germline-derived CDR1 and CDR2 are MDHEN and SYDVKM. CDR3 length equals 16 residues. The V gene lost 4 bases and the J gene lost 2 bases, with 18 bases spanning the gap. The CDR3 DNA reads TGTGCCAGCAGTTCCCCTCAGAGCGGGTACCCCTACGAGCAGTACTTC. Translation gives CASSSPQSGYPYEQYF.

The chain recombines TRBV7-9 with TRBJ1-1; the match to TRBD1 covers 8 bases. V trimming: 5 bases; J trimming: 1 base; junction bases outside the gene matches: 6. This CDR3 contains 15 residues. In germline, CDR1 is SEHNR, CDR2 FQNEAQ (reference sequence). Here the CDR3 DNA reads TGTGCCAGCAGCCCAGTCGGGACAGGGAACACTGAAGCTTTCTTT. Translation gives CASSPVGTGNTEAFF. Combining the CDR3 with reference TRBV7-9 and TRBJ1-1 gives the whole variable domain DTGVSQNPRHKITKRGQNVTFRCDPISEHNRLYWYRQTLGQGPEFLTYFQNEAQLEKSRLLSDRFSAERPKGSFSTLEIQRTEQGDSAMYLCASSPVGTGNTEAFFGQGTRLTVV.